The sequence of this T cell receptor (beta chain) was determined in a study of cytomegalovirus exposure and HLA in healthy donors. The PCR made use of 60 Vbeta and 13 Jbeta primers. TCRdb's table, derived via immunoSEQ multiplex PCR, lists solely in-frame clones and lacks some. The sample holds 110,000 or so clones, 73% seen once. Study observations and caveats: When presence/absence was analysed, sequencing depth was taken to be roughly uniform across donors.

This CDR3 has 15 amino acids. Trimming cost V 4 bases and J 0 bases; bases outside gene matches: 6. From germline, CDR1 is MNHEY and CDR2 SMNVEV (reference sequence). As for this clone: The antigen is unknown.

Sequencing used PBMCs. The rearrangement joins TRBV27 to TRBJ2-7; 7 bases fit TRBD1. This TCR was recovered from a man in his forties in good health and CMV-seronegative. Written as DNA, the CDR3 is TGTGCCAGCAGTTCGGGGACAGCTATCTCCTACGAGCAGTACTTC. This translates into CASSSGTAISYEQYF.